Given below is one T cell receptor beta chain in context. Its antigen remains unidentified. Base-call qualities are not available, and no considerably larger clone is one nucleotide away. At the time of sample collection the patients were not on therapy, although prior treatments varied from chemotherapy, radiotherapy, surgery and immunotherapy to no treatment. After thawing, cells were enriched for T lymphocytes using a negative-selection kit, with EpCAM beads added for tumor-infiltrating lymphocytes. Memory CD8 T cells were sorted using a CD8+CD4-CD45RA- gate, without regard to whether the cells expressed CCR7. Before analysis, peripheral blood mononuclear cells were isolated on a Ficoll-Paque PLUS gradient and cryopreserved. On a FACSAria II, each population was sorted to around 99% purity, and the resulting cell pellets were frozen for TCR sequencing with no culture step. The sample is drawn from a study of CD39 and CD103 CD8 tumor-infiltrating T cells (dated by TCRdb to the late 2010s). For context, the study as a whole: Repertoire comparisons were shown for an HPV-positive HNSCC, an HPV-negative HNSCC, an ovarian cancer and a melanoma patient. Repertoires of CD8 TIL subsets defined by CD103 and CD39 were compared with peripheral memory CD8 T cells by TCRbeta CDR3 deep sequencing.

For each subset, between about 8,500 and 110,000 sorted cells were used for genomic DNA extraction with the DNeasy Blood and Tissue Kit. TCRbeta V-J or V-D-J regions were sequenced and mapped by the immunoSEQ service, with coverage above 10x per sample. The original pipeline was this. The analysis included only productive rearrangements exported from the immunoSEQ Analyzer platform, and clonality was assessed using the 500 most abundant clones. The Morisita-Horn similarity index and the Jaccard index were used to quantify repertoire overlap between populations. Morisita-Horn similarity between CD8 T-cell subset TCR repertoires was measured in 6 or 7 cancer patients. TCRdb took this table from immuneACCESS and kept in-frame rearrangements with V and J called. Such tables lack part of the clones; where checked against another copy, unresolved V genes explain under half of the gap, and the rest is unexplained. That table is the source of V, J and clone size, and D and trimming were worked out from the DNA. A total of about 15,000 clones appear in this sample, over 80% of them only once. The ten largest account for around 4% of the sample.

General findings and caveats noted by the study authors: Clonotypes from DP TILs were seldom detected in blood or uninvolved lymph node, while clonotypes from DN TILs overlapped to a large extent with peripheral memory CD8 repertoires. DP CD8 TILs appeared more oligoclonal than DN and SP CD8 TILs and blood memory CD8 T cells, with top 30 clonotypes covering roughly 56-90%.

According to the germline V gene, CDR1 reads SGHRS and CDR2 reads YFSETQ. The cysteine opens and the phenylalanine closes a CDR3 of 15 amino acids. Of all the DNA, just the CDR3 is kept, 45 bases in frame from base 1. V is cut by 1 base and J by 0 bases, and the space between the germline ends is 10 bases. The rearrangement joined TRBV5-1 to TRBJ1-1; the D gene is perhaps TRBD1, from 6 matching bases. The TCR was taken from a human donor with head and neck squamous cell carcinoma. The sequencing sample was made of CD8+ T cells sorted from blood. The cell subset or site label, as the study defines it: total memory CD8 T cells (CD45RA-CCR7+/-) from blood or uninvolved lymph node. CDR3 sequence: CASSLSGTLNTEAFF. The nucleotide sequence is given as TGCGCCAGCAGCTTGTCCGGGACACTGAACACTGAAGCTTTCTTT. The full variable domain, completed from the reference TRBV5-1 and TRBJ1-1 proteins outside the CDR3, reads KAGVTQTPRYLIKTRGQQVTLSCSPISGHRSVSWYQQTPGQGLQFLFEYFSETQRNKGNFPGRFSGRQFSNSRSEMNVSTLELGDSALYLCASSLSGTLNTEAFFGQGTRLTVV.